This T cell receptor (beta chain) derives from a study of cytomegalovirus exposure and HLA in healthy donors. Study results and caveats: Using a false discovery rate of 0.05, a later analysis showed that fewer than 20,000 TCR beta sequences were associated with HLA alleles. As a later analysis showed, a missense DCLRE1C variant was linked to trimming of TCR beta V- and J-genes.

The PCR used 60 Vbeta and 13 Jbeta primers. Sequenced by immunoSEQ multiplex PCR; TCRdb stores in-frame clones only, minus some. Among about 190,000 clones listed, over 70% were seen once. There are 14 residues in the CDR3. The germline CDR1 and CDR2 sequences are SGHAT and FQNNGV. Trimming removed 2 bases from V and 4 bases from J, with 8 bases in between. This clone was observed a handful of times. Its matching antigen is unknown. The rearrangement joins TRBV11-2 to TRBJ2-2, with D possibly being TRBD2 (5 bases). The sequence came from a middle-aged man in good health and CMV-seronegative. The material sequenced was PBMCs. This CDR3 reads CASSLRGFTGELFF. In DNA form, the CDR3 reads TGTGCCAGCAGCTTAAGAGGGTTCACCGGGGAGCTGTTTTTT.